This T cell receptor (beta chain) emerged from a study of molecular identifiers for immune sequencing clone quantification. In the sort, naive CD8 T cells were defined as CD8+CD4-CCR7+CD45RA+. TCRdb analysed the PCR reads with MiXCR anew, one entry per CDR3 protein. Among more than 450,000 distinct CDR3 sequences listed, around a fifth were seen once. Concerning this clonotype itself: As the CDR3 is not closed by the conserved phenylalanine or tryptophan, this likely results from a read error.

CDR1 and CDR2 (germline): MNHEY, SVGAGI. CDR3 size: 19 residues. Trimming cost V 4 bases and J 0 bases; bases outside gene matches: 16. The source of this sequence is a human donor in good health. Some libraries in this study had Jurkat cell RNA spiked in. This rearrangement joins TRBV6-5 to TRBJ1-2; 8 bases line up with TRBD1. Sequencing was performed on naive CD8+ T cells from blood, with Jurkat cell RNA spiked in. The subset here: FACS-sorted CD8+CD4-CCR7+CD45RA+ naive T cells. CDR3 sequence: CASSSPGGQGFTSNYGYTS. CDR3 in DNA: TGTGCCAGCAGTTCCCCAGGCGGACAGGGTTTTACTTCTAACTATGGCTACACCTCC.